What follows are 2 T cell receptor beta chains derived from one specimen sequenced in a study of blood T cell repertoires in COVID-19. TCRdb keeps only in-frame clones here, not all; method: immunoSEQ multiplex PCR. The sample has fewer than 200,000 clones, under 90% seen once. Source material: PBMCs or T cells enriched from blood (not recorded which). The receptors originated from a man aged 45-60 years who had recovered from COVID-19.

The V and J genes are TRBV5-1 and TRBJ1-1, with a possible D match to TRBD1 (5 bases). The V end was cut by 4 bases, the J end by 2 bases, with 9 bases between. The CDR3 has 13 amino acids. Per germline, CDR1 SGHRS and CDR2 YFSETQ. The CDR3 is CASSDQGNTEAFF. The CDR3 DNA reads TGCGCCAGCAGCGACCAGGGCAACACTGAAGCTTTCTTT.

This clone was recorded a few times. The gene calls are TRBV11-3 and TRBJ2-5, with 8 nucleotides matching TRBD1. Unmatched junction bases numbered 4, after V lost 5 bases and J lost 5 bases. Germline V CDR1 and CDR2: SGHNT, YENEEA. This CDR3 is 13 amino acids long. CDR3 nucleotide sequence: TGTGCCAGCAGCCCAAGACAGGGGGAGACCCAGTACTTC. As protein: CASSPRQGETQYF.